The clone carrying this T cell receptor (beta chain) was counted a few times. Generated by immunoSEQ multiplex PCR, the TCRdb table keeps only in-frame clones and is missing some. The sample lists roughly 5,200 clones, roughly 52% seen once, with 3% to 4% in the top ten. The V end lost 2 bases, the J end lost 1 base, and 8 bases lay between the germline ends. Germline CDR1 and CDR2: MNHGY and SAAAGT. The CDR3 spans 14 residues. This sample is part of a study of T cells in localized non-small cell lung cancer. The J gene is TRBJ1-2, the V gene TRBV6-8, with D unresolved. Sequences were derived from lymph node tissue, sampled before any cancer treatment. The TCR originated in a male donor at least 60 years old with stage I squamous cell lung carcinoma. This chain's CDR3 is CASSYADINYGYTF. The DNA for the CDR3 is TGTGCCAGCAGTTACGCCGACATTAACTATGGCTACACCTTC.